Sequencing of this T cell receptor (beta chain) was carried out in a study of beta chain features in type 1 diabetes (dated by TCRdb to the late 2010s). Background for the entire study: Mean age, gender distribution, total cell number and subset yield did not differ between patients and healthy donors. A total of roughly 110 million sorted cells were examined across all samples, and the number of cells per subset was strongly correlated with RNA yield. The study compared TCRB repertoires of sorted circulating CD4+ T cell subsets between recently diagnosed type 1 diabetes patients and matched healthy donors. Naive and central memory subsets were obtained from all 30 or so donors, but regulatory and stem cell-like memory subsets were isolated from only 8 patients and roughly eight healthy donors.

The paper as a whole reports these results and caveats: Because small numbers of individuals were included in the HLA sub-analyses, any influence of HLA type on TCRB rearrangement was left unresolved. Naive, central memory and regulatory TCRB repertoires appeared to be more alike among patients than among healthy donors. A moderate but significant shortening of TCRB CDR3 length was observed in type 1 diabetes patients in all four CD4+ subsets. Shorter templates might have been favored by PCR, but patient and control samples were amplified and corrected together, so both groups would have been affected equally by any skew. At VDJ recombination sites, type 1 diabetes patients had fewer insertions and more deleted nucleotides, which implies abnormalities in thymic rearrangement. Because cDNA was sequenced instead of genomic DNA, highly expressing activated cells could be over-represented, though the groups showed no difference in activation or CD3 levels.

Remarks on this clone: Its antigen is not yet known. Base qualities were left out, and no much larger clone turns up one base away.

V is trimmed back by 0 bases and J by 3 bases, and the junction contains 1 base that no gene match accounts for. The CDR3 runs 15 amino acids, cysteine and phenylalanine included. Only CDR3 DNA remains: 45 bases, in frame from the first base. Sequences WSHSY (CDR1) and SAAADI (CDR2) are obtained from the germline V gene. Each donor gave one peripheral blood draw, roughly 120 mL on average, collected into heparinised tubes. Using a panel that included CD45RO, CCR7, CD25, CD127, CD95 and CD27, naive, central memory, regulatory and stem cell-like memory CD4+ T cells were sorted on a BD FACSAria II. A purity above 95% was achieved for all sorted populations. PBMCs were separated immediately by Lymphoprep density gradient centrifugation and were stained directly, without being cultured. So that batch effects would be minimized, each experiment stained and sorted samples in pairs, pairing one healthy donor with one patient.

The High Capacity cDNA Reverse Transcription Kit was used to reverse transcribe all of the isolated RNA, meaning that expressed TCRB transcripts were what got sequenced. Deep immunoSEQ sequencing was performed on naive, central memory and regulatory T cell samples, with an average of roughly 3.5 million total reads per sample. After sorted cells were lysed in RLT buffer, RNA was extracted with DNase-treated RNeasy Micro or Mini kits, with the choice depending on cell number. To prevent cross-contamination, each cell subset was processed individually, whereas patient and healthy donor samples were processed jointly. TCRB sequences were amplified from cDNA with the immunoSEQ multiplex PCR, producing 87-bp fragments spanning the CDR3 region. Amplicons were sequenced on the Illumina HiSeq platform. The authors' pipeline ran thus. Synthetic template baselines were used to correct PCR bias computationally, reads within Hamming distance 2 were collapsed, and singletons that could not be merged were discarded. Reads were aligned against IMGT to assign V, D and J genes, CDR3 length and insertions or deletions at six rearrangement sites. Within each subset, clonotype counts were normalized to sorted cell number, and only after that were true diversity and Gini coefficients computed with the tcR R package. Repertoire sharing was quantified using the overlap coefficient calculated on TCRB nucleotide sequences. TCRdb mirrors the immuneACCESS table, restricted to in-frame sequences. Some clones are absent from its copies; in checked studies, under half trace to an unresolved V gene, and the reason for the others is unknown. V and J calls and clone size follow that table, whereas D and trimming were derived from the DNA. This sample holds around 250,000 clones; roughly 30% were observed only once. Jointly, the top ten make up about 3.9% of the sample.

The sequence was obtained from a man aged 30 to 39 in good health. The V gene is TRBV10-2 and the J gene is TRBJ2-7, with TRBD2 matching 11 junction bases. Material: central memory CD4+ T cells from blood. The DNA sequence is TGCGCCAGCAGTGAGTCAACTAGCGGGAGCTACGAGCAGTACTTC. The resulting protein is CASSESTSGSYEQYF.